The clone carrying this TCR beta chain appeared a few times. No antigen is known for it. Trimming removed 2 bases from V and 8 bases from J, with 12 bases in between. Germline CDR1 reads SQVTM; CDR2 reads ANQGSEA. The CDR3 loop spans 13 amino acids. The data stem from a study of CD8+ T cells in alopecia areata. It was cDNA, reverse transcribed from extracted RNA, that served as the sequencing template. Only in-frame clones appear in the TCRdb table, and some are missing; sequencing was by immunoSEQ multiplex PCR. In the table there are about 120,000 clones, roughly 50% of which are singletons. Peripheral blood and lesional scalp punch biopsies came from alopecia areata patients. PBMCs served as the source from which CD4+ and CD8+ T cells were sorted. Study-wide points: Greater clonality was observed in lesional scalp samples, especially alopecia totalis/universalis, versus normal scalp.

Sequencing input: NKG2D-low CD8+ T cells sorted from blood. The sequence came from a human donor with alopecia areata. The chain couples TRBV29-1 to TRBJ1-4, with no clear D. The CDR3 nucleotides are TGCAGCGTTGAACTCAGGTCGCGGGAAAAACTGTTTTTT. It is translated as CSVELRSREKLFF.